This T cell receptor beta chain was recorded in a study of tumor and adjacent non-tumor tissue in lung cancer. Study conclusions and caveats: Tumor tissue had significantly higher TCR diversity than normal lung. Normal lung showed higher cumulative top 100 clone frequency than tumor.

This clonotype was seen more than once but under ten times. What it recognizes is unknown. Germline CDR1 KGHDR, CDR2 SFDVKD. The CDR3 has 14 amino acids. V was pared by 4 bases and J by 7 bases, with 13 bases between. The library came from three nested PCR rounds adapted from ARM-PCR protocols. From the multiplex PCR reads, TCRdb called clonotypes with MiXCR, one entry per CDR3 protein. Among about 120,000 distinct CDR3 sequences listed, 60% to 70% were seen once. RNA was extracted from bulk tissue without any cell sorting. The sequence derives from a man aged 25-45 years with non-small cell lung cancer. Input material: lung tumor tissue. The V and J genes are TRBV24-1 and TRBJ2-1; D may match TRBD1 or TRBD2 (5 bases each). The CDR3 sequence: CATSESGRRNEQFF. The DNA of the CDR3 is TGTGCCACCAGTGAGTCGGGACGGCGGAATGAGCAGTTCTTC.